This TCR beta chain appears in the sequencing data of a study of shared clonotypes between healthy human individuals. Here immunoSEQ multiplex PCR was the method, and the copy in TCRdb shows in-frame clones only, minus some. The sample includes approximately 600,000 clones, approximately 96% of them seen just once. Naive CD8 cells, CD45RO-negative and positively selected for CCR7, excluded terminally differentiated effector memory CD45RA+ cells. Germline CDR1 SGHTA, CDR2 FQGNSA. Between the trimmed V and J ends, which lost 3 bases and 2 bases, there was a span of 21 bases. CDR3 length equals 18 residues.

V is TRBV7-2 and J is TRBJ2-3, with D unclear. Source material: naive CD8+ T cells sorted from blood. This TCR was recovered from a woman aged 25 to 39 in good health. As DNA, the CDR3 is TGTGCCAGCAGCTTCCTCGGTGGTGGTCCACCCTCCACAGATACGCAGTATTTT. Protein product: CASSFLGGGPPSTDTQYF. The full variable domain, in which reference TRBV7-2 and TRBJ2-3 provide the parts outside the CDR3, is GAGVSQSPSNKVTEKGKDVELRCDPISGHTALYWYRQSLGQGLEFLIYFQGNSAPDKSGLPSDRFSAERTGGSVSTLTIQRTQQEDSAVYLCASSFLGGGPPSTDTQYFGPGTRLTVL.